These 8 T cell receptor beta chains originate from one sample sequenced in a study of T cells after yellow fever vaccination. One entry per CDR3 protein results from TCRdb running MiXCR on the 5' RACE reads. The sample yields about 350,000 distinct CDR3 sequences, about 9.9% seen once. Sequenced here: PBMCs, sampled on the day of the first yellow fever vaccination. The receptors originated from a man younger than 35 who received the YFV17D yellow fever vaccine.

The sample holds a few counts of this clonotype. This chain links TRBV19 with TRBJ2-2; a possible D gene is TRBD1 (6 bases). The CDR3 is 16 residues long. In germline, CDR1 is LNHDA, CDR2 SQIVND (reference sequence). Trimming took 0 bases from V and 2 from J, leaving 10 bases between them. In DNA, the CDR3 is TGTGCCAGTAGTATAGATCCAGGGGCTAACACCGGGGAGCTGTTTTTT. This translates into CASSIDPGANTGELFF. Full variable domain (remainder filled in from reference TRBV19 and TRBJ2-2): DGGITQSPKYLFRKEGQNVTLSCEQNLNHDAMYWYRQDPGQGLRLIYYSQIVNDFQKGDIAEGYSVSREKKESFPLTVTSAQKNPTAFYLCASSIDPGANTGELFFGEGSRLTVL.

CDR3: CASSPGGFLSYEQYF. In DNA, the CDR3 is TGTGCCAGCAGCCCGGGGGGCTTCCTCTCCTACGAGCAGTACTTC. The genes are TRBV7-2 and TRBJ2-7, with a possible D match to TRBD2 (7 bases). CDR3 length: 15 amino acids. Trimming stripped 5 bases from V and 0 bases from J, with 14 bases between. CDR1 is SGHTA and CDR2 is FQGNSA in the germline V gene.

DNA of the CDR3: TGCAGTGCTAGGGCATTGGGAGGCTATAATTCACCCCTCCACTTT. This codes for CSARALGGYNSPLHF. The rearrangement uses TRBV20-1 and TRBJ1-6; D remains ambiguous. This CDR3 comprises 15 residues. Germline values: CDR1 DFQATT, CDR2 SNEGSKA (reference sequence). With 3 bases removed from V and 3 bases from J, the gap between germline ends came to 12 bases.

This clonotype has just a few counts. This rearrangement joins TRBV10-3 to TRBJ1-5; no reliable D call. The ends were cut back, 8 bases at V and 4 bases at J, with 9 bases in the middle. This CDR3 is built from 12 residues. Germline CDR1 and CDR2: ENHRY and SYGVKD. For the CDR3, the DNA is TGTGCCATCGGGGAGATAAATCAGCCCCAGCATTTT. It specifies CAIGEINQPQHF.

This clonotype was detected only a few times. V is TRBV7-2 and J is TRBJ1-3; D gene unclear. The CDR3 length is 12 residues. CDR1 SGHTA and CDR2 FQGNSA come from the germline V gene. V lost 5 bases and J 1 base, leaving 3 bases between the germline ends. The CDR3 region has the DNA TGTGCCAGCAGCATTTCTGGAAACACCATATATTTT. This encodes CASSISGNTIYF.

This chain's CDR3 is CASSLATQETQYF. For the CDR3, the DNA is TGTGCCAGCAGCTTAGCAACACAGGAGACCCAGTACTTC. This rearrangement joins TRBV7-8 to TRBJ2-5; no definite D call. The CDR3 has 13 amino acids. V dropped 0 bases and J dropped 5 bases, with 7 bases sitting between them. Germline V CDR1 and CDR2: SGHVS, FQNEAQ.

This rearrangement joins TRBV20-1 to TRBJ2-7; TRBD1 might be the D (7 bases). Germline CDR1 reads DFQATT; CDR2 reads SNEGSKA (reference sequence). This CDR3 has 14 residues. In nucleotides, the CDR3 is TGCAGCGTCAGGGGGGCAGGGAATTCCTACGAGCAGTACTTC. This gives the protein CSVRGAGNSYEQYF.

This clonotype was observed at least ten times. This chain links TRBV5-1 with TRBJ2-2; a possible D gene is TRBD1 (6 bases). V lost 0 bases and J lost 3, with 9 bases in between. This CDR3 has 15 residues. Germline lookup yields CDR1 SGHRS and CDR2 YFSETQ. CDR3 in DNA: TGCGCCAGCAGCTTGGACAGGGTCGACACCGGGGAGCTGTTTTTT. Its protein product is CASSLDRVDTGELFF.